This entry lists 30 T cell receptor beta chains sequenced from one sample in a study of T cells in Graves' hyperthyroidism and ophthalmopathy. Template material for amplifying TCR beta CDR3 regions consisted of RNA transcripts. The HTBI primer set drove a first-round RT-PCR of the TCR CDR3. One entry per CDR3 protein, called by TCRdb with MiXCR from the multiplex PCR reads. Of under 650,000 distinct CDR3 sequences in the sample, about 17% were seen once. Sample: blood. The source of these receptors is a woman aged 25 to 39 with Graves' hyperthyroidism.

The chain joins TRBV29-1 to TRBJ2-1; 11 nucleotides agree with TRBD2. This CDR3 region has 15 residues. Germline trimming cut 5 bases from V and 2 bases from J; bases unmatched to any gene: 5. Germline V gene data show CDR1 as SQVTM and CDR2 as ANQGSEA. The CDR3 reads CSVSSGRAPYNEQFF. As DNA, the CDR3 is TGCAGCGTTAGTAGCGGGAGGGCCCCCTACAATGAGCAGTTCTTC.

This clonotype was seen repeatedly, ten times or more. The V call is TRBV2, the J call TRBJ1-1; TRBD1 matches 9 bases. CDR3 length: 16 amino acids. V lost 7 bases to trimming and J lost 1 base; unmatched junction nucleotides: 10. Germline V gives CDR1 SNHLY, CDR2 FYNNEI. The CDR3 coding sequence is TGTGCCAGCAAGATGGACAGGGGAATGGGGAACACTGAAGCTTTCTTT. Amino acids: CASKMDRGMGNTEAFF. Based on the CDR3 plus reference TRBV2 and TRBJ1-1, the full variable domain is EPEVTQTPSHQVTQMGQEVILRCVPISNHLYFYWYRQILGQKVEFLVSFYNNEISEKSEIFDDQFSVERPDGSNFTLKIRSTKLEDSAMYFCASKMDRGMGNTEAFFGQGTRLTVV.

This clonotype was seen only a few times. This sequence joins TRBV4-2 and TRBJ1-4, with a weak D call TRBD1 (5 bases). Germline-derived CDR1 and CDR2 are LGHNA and YNFKEQ. The CDR3 has 16 amino acids. V was trimmed by 0 bases and J by 4 bases, leaving 12 bases between them. The DNA of the CDR3 is TGTGCCAGCAGCCAAGAGGGGGACGGTTTTAATGAAAAACTGTTTTTT. Translated: CASSQEGDGFNEKLFF.

CDR3 loop: CASSIGTTYNEQFF. The CDR3 DNA follows: TGTGCCAGTAGTATAGGGACAACCTACAATGAGCAGTTCTTC. The V gene is TRBV19, the J gene TRBJ2-1; D is perhaps TRBD1 (5 bases). Trimming removed 1 base from V and 2 bases from J, with 6 bases in between. There are 14 residues in the CDR3. Germline CDR1 and CDR2: LNHDA and SQIVND (reference sequence).

This clonotype was found many times. Compared with germline, one end of the junction differs, possibly owing to a read error. The V call is TRBV6-1, the J call TRBJ1-1; D gene unclear. This CDR3 is built from 12 residues. Germline assignment: CDR1 MNHNS and CDR2 SASEGT. The CDR3 loop is CASREENTEAFF. CDR3 bases: TGTGCCAGCAGGGAAGAGAACACTGAAGCTTTCTTT.

V and J are TRBV28 and TRBJ2-5; D remains ambiguous. Trimming pared 7 bases from V and 8 bases from J, leaving 14 bases between. CDR3 length: 12 amino acids. Germline lookup yields CDR1 MDHEN and CDR2 SYDVKM. The CDR3 DNA follows: TGTGCCAGCACGCAGAAACCAGACACCCAGTACTTC. Protein sequence: CASTQKPDTQYF.

This clonotype has more than one count but fewer than ten. A read error may produce the germline difference seen at one junction end. The CDR3 nucleotides are TGTGCCAGCAGCTCTGGGGGACAGGTGGACTTC. This gives the protein CASSSGGQVDF. This chain connects TRBV7-2 to TRBJ2-5; 8 bases match TRBD1. CDR1 and CDR2 from the germline V gene are SGHTA and FQGNSA. The CDR3 is 11 residues long.

This clonotype was observed many times. This chain uses TRBV30 with TRBJ1-2; D uncertain. V was clipped by 2 bases and J by 5 bases, with 6 bases between them. CDR3 size: 11 residues. In germline, CDR1 is GTSNPN, CDR2 SVGIG (reference sequence). CDR3 in DNA: TGTGCCTGGAGTTCGGTATATGGCTACACCTTC. It translates to CAWSSVYGYTF.

Ten or more counts support this clonotype. V is TRBV28 and J is TRBJ2-2; 12 bases are a match to TRBD1. The CDR3 sequence is 12 residues long. CDR1 is MDHEN, CDR2 SYDVKM, per germline. The CDR3, as DNA: TGTGCGGGACAGGGGGCGACCGGGGAGCTGTTTTTT. Its protein is CAGQGATGELFF.

This clonotype was counted between two and nine times. The chain is built from TRBV10-3 and TRBJ2-1; the D is unclear. The CDR3 is made up of 13 amino acids. From germline, CDR1 is ENHRY and CDR2 SYGVKD. The V end lost 2 bases, the J end lost 2 bases, and 4 bases lay between the germline ends. CDR3 protein: CAISETTYNEQFF. For the CDR3, the DNA is TGTGCCATCAGTGAGACTACCTACAATGAGCAGTTCTTC.

At least ten counts were recorded for this clonotype. This sequence joins TRBV11-3 and TRBJ1-2; 10 positions agree with TRBD1. With V trimmed by 6 bases and J by 5 bases, 6 bases remained unmatched. The CDR3 covers 14 residues. Germline CDR1 reads SGHNT; CDR2 reads YENEEA. CDR3 residues: CASSRTGGGYGYTF. CDR3 in DNA: TGTGCCAGCAGTCGGACAGGGGGAGGATATGGCTACACCTTC.

This clonotype was seen ten or more times. The chain links TRBV3-1 to TRBJ2-7, with D possibly matching TRBD1 (6 bases). CDR1 and CDR2 from the germline V gene are LGHDT and YNNKEL (reference sequence). V shed 1 base and J shed 2 bases, with 12 bases lying between them. CDR3 size: 15 residues. CDR3 nucleotides: TGTGCCAGCAGCCAAGTAGTAGGACAGCCCTACGAGCAGTACTTC. Encoded protein: CASSQVVGQPYEQYF.

The table lists this clonotype with many counts. The rearrangement uses TRBV13 and TRBJ2-7, with TRBD2 matching 10 bases. V lost 6 bases, J lost 4 bases, and 9 bases stayed unmatched. Germline CDR1 is PRHDT and CDR2 is FYEKMQ (reference sequence). The CDR3 spans 15 residues. Here the CDR3 DNA reads TGTGCCAGCAGGAGAGCGGGAGGGCCCTTGTACGAGCAGTACTTC. Its translation is CASRRAGGPLYEQYF.

The CDR3 DNA reads as TGTGCCAGCAGTTCTCTAGGGGAGAATGAAAAACTGTTTTTT. Its translation: CASSSLGENEKLFF. The V call is TRBV28, the J call TRBJ1-4; possibly TRBD1 for D (5 bases). The CDR3 has 14 amino acids. Between the trimmed V and J ends, which lost 4 bases and 5 bases, there was a span of 11 bases. The germline CDR1 and CDR2 sequences are MDHEN and SYDVKM.

The chain has TRBV7-3 and TRBJ2-1; no firm D call. V was clipped by 1 base and J by 5 bases, with 6 bases between them. The CDR3 is made up of 13 amino acids. Per germline, CDR1 SGHTA and CDR2 FQGTGA. The CDR3 nucleotides read TGTGCCAGCAGCTTAATCCTAGACAATGAGCAGTTCTTC. Residues: CASSLILDNEQFF.

A few counts support this clonotype. This chain connects TRBV29-1 to TRBJ2-1, with 11 bases that match TRBD2. The CDR3 is made up of 13 amino acids. The germline gives CDR1 SQVTM, CDR2 ANQGSEA. V trimming: 8 bases; J trimming: 4 bases; junction bases outside the gene matches: 4. The CDR3 DNA reads as TGCAGCACTAGCGGGAGACGTTACAATGAGCAGTTCTTC. Amino acids: CSTSGRRYNEQFF.

The chain combines TRBV6-2 or TRBV6-3 with TRBJ1-4; a possible D gene is TRBD1 (5 bases). This CDR3 has 14 residues. The germline V gene has CDR1 MNHEY and CDR2 SVGEGT. With 2 bases removed from V and 5 bases from J, the gap between germline ends came to 9 bases. CDR3 residues: CASSYGTVNEKLFF. The CDR3 coding sequence is TGTGCCAGCAGTTACGGGACGGTAAATGAAAAACTGTTTTTT.

This clonotype was seen a handful of times. The V call is TRBV4-1, the J call TRBJ2-7; 8 bases match TRBD1. Losses at the gene ends were 0 bases for V and 0 bases for J; bases not matched to a gene: 13. The CDR3 sequence is 19 residues long. CDR1 MGHRA and CDR2 YSYEKL come from the germline V gene. CDR3 coding DNA: TGCGCCAGCAGCCAAGATGGGCAGGGGGCTTTGGGGGTCTCCTACGAGCAGTACTTC. The encoded protein is CASSQDGQGALGVSYEQYF.

The chain uses TRBV7-2 and TRBJ2-2; 15 bases are a match to TRBD2. After removal of 7 bases from V and 8 bases from J, the junction contained 11 bases not matched to a gene. This CDR3 spans 17 amino acids. Germline CDR1 is SGHTA and CDR2 is FQGNSA. CDR3 residues: CASTLGGTSGRTGELFF. CDR3 nucleotide sequence: TGTGCCAGCACCCTGGGGGGGACTAGCGGGAGGACGGGGGAGCTGTTTTTT.

This clonotype appeared many times. V usage is TRBV6-1 and J usage is TRBJ2-3; 7 nucleotides align to TRBD1. CDR1 is MNHNS and CDR2 is SASEGT in the germline V gene. The CDR3 length is 15 residues. The junction had 9 bases not matched to a gene; V was cut back by 7 bases and J by 2 bases. CDR3 loop: CASTKGGSPTDTQYF. CDR3 sequence (DNA): TGTGCCAGCACCAAAGGGGGCTCCCCCACAGATACGCAGTATTTT.

This clonotype was counted only a few times. The chain uses TRBV9 and TRBJ2-1; D is perhaps TRBD2 (6 bases). The CDR3 runs to 13 residues. Trimming pared 0 bases from V and 7 bases from J, leaving 8 bases between. Germline V gene lookup returns CDR1 SGDLS and CDR2 YYNGEE. Written as DNA, the CDR3 is TGTGCCAGCAGCGTAGCTGGGGGGAATGAGCAGTTCTTC. Protein sequence: CASSVAGGNEQFF. The full variable domain, completed using reference TRBV9 and TRBJ2-1, is DSGVTQTPKHLITATGQRVTLRCSPRSGDLSVYWYQQSLDQGLQFLIQYYNGEERAKGNILERFSAQQFPDLHSELNLSSLELGDSALYFCASSVAGGNEQFFGPGTRLTVL.

For this clonotype: Germline is not matched at one junction end, which may reflect a read error. The chain employs TRBV3-1 and TRBJ1-2, with TRBD1 as a possible D gene (5 bases). CDR1 LGHDT and CDR2 YNNKEL come from the germline V gene (reference sequence). The CDR3 is 21 residues long. The CDR3 loop is CASSQDKIDPRGASRYYGYTF. The CDR3 DNA sequence: TGCGCCAGCAGCCAAGACAAGATAGACCCGCGAGGGGCCTCTAGGTACTATGGCTACACCTTC.

This clonotype was seen repeatedly, ten times or more. The gene calls are TRBV20-1 and TRBJ1-2; no reliable D call. CDR1 is DFQATT and CDR2 is SNEGSKA in the germline V gene (reference sequence). The CDR3 consists of 13 residues. V was pared by 8 bases and J by 2 bases, with 15 bases between. The CDR3 DNA follows: TGCAGTCCAGGAAGGCAGTTAAACTATGGCTACACCTTC. It translates to CSPGRQLNYGYTF.

This clonotype showed up just a few times. The chain carries TRBV6-1 and TRBJ2-1; D ambiguous. This CDR3 spans 10 amino acids. V lost 8 bases and J 8 bases, leaving 7 bases between the germline ends. Looked up from germline, CDR1 is MNHNS and CDR2 is SASEGT. DNA for the CDR3: TGTGCCAGCTTCGGCGATGAGCAGTTCTTC. Protein product: CASFGDEQFF.

V is TRBV19 and J is TRBJ1-6; D perhaps matches TRBD1 (5 bases). The CDR3 is made up of 15 amino acids. Trimming cost V 0 bases and J 7 bases, with 10 bases left between them. Germline-derived CDR1 and CDR2 are LNHDA and SQIVND (reference sequence). The CDR3 DNA is TGTGCCAGTAGTATAGATCAAGCAGGGAATTCACCCCTCCACTTT. Its translation is CASSIDQAGNSPLHF.

This clonotype was counted ten times or more. The V and J genes are TRBV12-3 or TRBV12-4 and TRBJ2-7; D tentatively fits TRBD1 or TRBD2 (5 bases each). CDR3 length: 15 amino acids. The V end was cut by 1 base, the J end by 4 bases, with 14 bases between. This chain's CDR3 is CASSLEGQGGYEQYF. Here the CDR3 DNA reads TGTGCCAGCAGTTTAGAGGGGCAGGGCGGGTACGAGCAGTACTTC.

This CDR3 reads CASSPGTGPAFYEQYF. CDR3 bases: TGTGCCAGTAGTCCCGGGACAGGGCCCGCGTTCTACGAGCAGTACTTC. The V and J genes are TRBV19 and TRBJ2-7; TRBD1 aligns across 9 bases. Germline V CDR1 and CDR2: LNHDA, SQIVND (reference sequence). V was pared by 5 bases and J by 3 bases, with 11 bases of the junction left unmatched. This CDR3 spans 16 amino acids. The full variable domain, its missing parts supplied by reference TRBV19 and TRBJ2-7, is DGGITQSPKYLFRKEGQNVTLSCEQNLNHDAMYWYRQDPGQGLRLIYYSQIVNDFQKGDIAEGYSVSREKKESFPLTVTSAQKNPTAFYLCASSPGTGPAFYEQYFGPGTRLTVT.

The sample holds a few counts of this clonotype. J is TRBJ2-4 and V is TRBV28; the match to TRBD2 covers 7 bases. From germline, CDR1 is MDHEN and CDR2 SYDVKM. Trimming took 3 bases from V and 0 from J; bases not matched to a gene: 14. The CDR3 extends over 19 amino acids. CDR3 in amino acids: CASSFKRIGTNLAKNIQYF. The CDR3 DNA reads as TGTGCCAGCAGTTTTAAGAGGATCGGGACTAATCTAGCCAAAAACATTCAGTACTTC.

This clonotype has a count of ten or more. The chain uses TRBV18 and TRBJ2-5, with D perhaps matching TRBD1 (6 bases). The germline gives CDR1 KGHSH, CDR2 LQKENI. Trimming pared 8 bases from V and 5 bases from J, leaving 18 bases between. The CDR3 loop spans 14 amino acids. The CDR3 DNA reads as TGTGCCAGCCAGGGCGGCACAGGGAGTGAGACCCAGTACTTC. Residues: CASQGGTGSETQYF.

In this sample, this clonotype turned up many times. The J gene is TRBJ2-1, the V gene TRBV28; perhaps TRBD2 as D (5 bases). V lost 7 bases, J lost 0 bases, and 10 bases lay in between. Germline CDR1 reads MDHEN; CDR2 reads SYDVKM. The CDR3 is 14 amino acids. The CDR3: CASKRDSSYNEQFF. The CDR3 region has the DNA TGTGCCAGCAAACGGGATAGCTCCTACAATGAGCAGTTCTTC.